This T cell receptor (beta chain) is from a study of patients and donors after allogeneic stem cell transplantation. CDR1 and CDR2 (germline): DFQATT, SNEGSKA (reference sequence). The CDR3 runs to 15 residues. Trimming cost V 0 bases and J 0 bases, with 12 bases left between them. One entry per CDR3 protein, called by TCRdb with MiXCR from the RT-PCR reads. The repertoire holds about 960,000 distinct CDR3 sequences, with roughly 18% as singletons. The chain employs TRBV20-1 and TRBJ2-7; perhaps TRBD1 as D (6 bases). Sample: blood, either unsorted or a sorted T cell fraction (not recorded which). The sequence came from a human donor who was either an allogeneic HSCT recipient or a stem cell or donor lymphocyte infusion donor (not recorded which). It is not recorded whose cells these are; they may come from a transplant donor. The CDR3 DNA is TGCAGTGCTAGAGATCTCGGCAGGGGCTCCTACGAGCAGTACTTC. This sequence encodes CSARDLGRGSYEQYF.